One and the same sample provided the 2 T cell receptor beta chains below, sequenced in a study of neurological immune-mediated disorders. TCRdb reprocessed the 5' RACE reads with MiXCR, giving one entry per CDR3 protein. The sample includes about 90,000 distinct CDR3 sequences, 13% of them seen just once. Regarding time point: longitudinal time-point 2. The sample consisted of PBMCs. Source of these receptors: a female donor with HTLV-1-associated myelopathy (HAM/TSP).

About this clonotype: A clone one base away is much larger, so this may be a read error. The chain couples TRBV5-1 to TRBJ1-1; a possible D gene is TRBD1 (6 bases). This CDR3 has 17 residues. Germline CDR1 reads SGHRS; CDR2 reads YFSETQ. The V end lost 1 base, the J end lost 4 bases, and 20 bases lay between the germline ends. CDR3 protein: CASSLKTGWRVGTEAFF. Written as DNA, the CDR3 is TGCGCCAGCAGCTTGAAGACAGGTTGGAGAGTGGGCACTGAAGCTTTCTTT.

This clonotype has ten or more counts. The chain is built from TRBV5-1 and TRBJ2-7; D unclear. V was pared by 0 bases and J by 6 bases, with 4 bases between. The CDR3 loop spans 11 amino acids. Germline V CDR1 and CDR2: SGHRS, YFSETQ. This chain's CDR3 is CASSLATEQYF. In DNA form, the CDR3 reads TGCGCCAGCAGCTTGGCAACCGAGCAGTACTTC.